Listed here are 29 T cell receptor beta chains from one sample, sequenced in a study of shared clonotypes between healthy human individuals. Method: immunoSEQ multiplex PCR; TCRdb's copy keeps in-frame clones and lacks some. Of approximately 2,000,000 clones in the sample, around 93% are singletons; the top ten hold approximately 0.41%. The sequencing input was naive CD4+ T cells from PBMCs. Regarding subset: CD45RA+ positively selected. The origin of the receptors is a man aged 18-30 years in good health. Some clones in this sample may be carry-over from other donors' samples.

This clone was counted a single time. The chain recombines TRBV28 with TRBJ1-1; D is ambiguous. This CDR3 has 14 residues. Per germline, CDR1 MDHEN and CDR2 SYDVKM. With 5 bases removed from V and 5 bases from J, the gap between germline ends came to 15 bases. This chain's CDR3 is CASSIGPRRTEAFF. The CDR3 bases are TGTGCCAGCAGTATAGGTCCCAGGCGGACTGAAGCTTTCTTT. The full variable domain, with the rest looked up from reference TRBV28 and TRBJ1-1, is DVKVTQSSRYLVKRTGEKVFLECVQDMDHENMFWYRQDPGLGLRLIYFSYDVKMKEKGDIPEGYSVSREKKERFSLILESASTNQTSMYLCASSIGPRRTEAFFGQGTRLTVV.

The chain joins TRBV4-2 to TRBJ1-3; 11 nucleotides match TRBD1. The CDR3 totals 16 residues. V was pared by 6 bases and J by 2 bases, with 6 bases of the junction left unmatched. CDR1 and CDR2 (germline): LGHNA, YNFKEQ. This CDR3 is CASSRPGQGAGNTIYF. CDR3 DNA sequence: TGTGCCAGCAGTCGACCGGGACAGGGGGCTGGAAACACCATATATTTT.

CDR3 in amino acids: CASSLGGVGNSNQPQHF. CDR3 DNA sequence: TGTGCCAGCAGCTTAGGGGGGGTTGGCAATAGCAATCAGCCCCAGCATTTT. The genes are TRBV7-2 and TRBJ1-5, with D possibly matching TRBD1 (5 bases). CDR3 size: 17 residues. V dropped 1 base and J dropped 0 bases, with 13 bases sitting between them. CDR1 and CDR2 from the germline V gene are SGHTA and FQGNSA. The whole variable domain, filled in from reference TRBV7-2 and TRBJ1-5, reads GAGVSQSPSNKVTEKGKDVELRCDPISGHTALYWYRQSLGQGLEFLIYFQGNSAPDKSGLPSDRFSAERTGGSVSTLTIQRTQQEDSAVYLCASSLGGVGNSNQPQHFGDGTRLSIL.

The chain is built from TRBV11-3 and TRBJ2-7; 8 nucleotides agree with TRBD1. Germline assignment: CDR1 SGHNT and CDR2 YENEEA. The CDR3 has 15 amino acids. Trimming took 3 bases from V and 4 from J; bases not matched to a gene: 8. The CDR3 loop reads CASSFGQGAGYEQYF. CDR3 nucleotides: TGTGCCAGCAGCTTCGGGCAGGGGGCTGGATACGAGCAGTACTTC.

This chain joins TRBV4-2 and TRBJ2-1; 10 nucleotides match TRBD2. The CDR3 extends over 16 amino acids. CDR1 LGHNA and CDR2 YNFKEQ come from the germline V gene. The V gene end was trimmed by 4 bases and the J gene end by 8 bases; junction bases not matched to a gene: 11. The CDR3 loop reads CASSPHLAGAGYEQFF. CDR3 sequence (DNA): TGTGCCAGCAGCCCACATCTAGCGGGAGCGGGGTATGAGCAGTTCTTC.

This clone was seen a single time. The DNA of the CDR3 is TGTGCCAGTAGTCCACCCCCCCTGGACAGGGGAAACTATGGCTACACCTTC. Protein product: CASSPPPLDRGNYGYTF. The rearrangement links TRBV19 to TRBJ1-2; the match to TRBD1 covers 9 bases. This CDR3 contains 17 residues. Germline V CDR1 and CDR2: LNHDA, SQIVND (reference sequence). The J segment lost 2 bases and the V segment lost 5 bases, leaving 12 bases of the junction unmatched.

This chain joins TRBV30 and TRBJ1-6; D is undetermined. The CDR3 is 11 residues long. Trimming took off 4 bases at V and 10 bases at J, with 8 bases between the two ends. Germline CDR1 and CDR2: GTSNPN and SVGIG (reference sequence). CDR3 DNA: TGTGCCTGGAATTCGGGGTCACCCCTCCACTTT. This encodes CAWNSGSPLHF. Filled out from reference TRBV30 and TRBJ1-6, the complete variable domain reads SQTIHQWPATLVQPVGSPLSLECTVEGTSNPNLYWYRQAAGRGLQLLFYSVGIGQISSEVPQNLSASRPQDRQFILSSKKLLLSDSGFYLCAWNSGSPLHFGNGTRLTVT.

The rearrangement joins TRBV5-1 to TRBJ1-3, with D unclear. The V and J ends lost 0 bases and 0 bases respectively, with 13 bases between them. This CDR3 region has 17 residues. CDR1 is SGHRS and CDR2 is YFSETQ in the germline V gene. CDR3 DNA sequence: TGCGCCAGCAGCTTGGGACCTCTGAGAGGCTCTGGAAACACCATATATTTT. Translating it yields CASSLGPLRGSGNTIYF. Complete variable domain (other parts from reference TRBV5-1 and TRBJ1-3): KAGVTQTPRYLIKTRGQQVTLSCSPISGHRSVSWYQQTPGQGLQFLFEYFSETQRNKGNFPGRFSGRQFSNSRSEMNVSTLELGDSALYLCASSLGPLRGSGNTIYFGEGSWLTVV.

V is TRBV5-1 and J is TRBJ1-1; no reliable D call. V was pared by 6 bases and J by 6 bases, with 18 bases between. The CDR3 extends over 14 amino acids. Germline V CDR1 and CDR2: SGHRS, YFSETQ. This CDR3 reads CASKEGSVVAEAFF. The CDR3 region has the DNA TGCGCCAGCAAGGAGGGCTCGGTTGTAGCTGAAGCTTTCTTT. The entire variable domain, with the rest obtained from reference TRBV5-1 and TRBJ1-1, is as follows: KAGVTQTPRYLIKTRGQQVTLSCSPISGHRSVSWYQQTPGQGLQFLFEYFSETQRNKGNFPGRFSGRQFSNSRSEMNVSTLELGDSALYLCASKEGSVVAEAFFGQGTRLTVV.

This clone showed up just once. In DNA form, the CDR3 reads TGTGCCAGCAAATTAGGGGGGGAAGTTCGTGAAAAACTGTTTTTT. Residues: CASKLGGEVREKLFF. The V gene is TRBV27, the J gene TRBJ1-4; TRBD1 is a possible D gene (6 bases). The germline V gene has CDR1 MNHEY and CDR2 SMNVEV (reference sequence). V lost 7 bases to trimming and J lost 7 bases, with 19 bases between them. This CDR3 comprises 15 residues.

The chain carries TRBV19 and TRBJ1-3, with D maybe TRBD1 (5 bases). The CDR3 extends over 16 amino acids. Germline loops: CDR1 LNHDA, CDR2 SQIVND (reference sequence). Trimming removed 6 bases from V and 0 bases from J, with 15 bases in between. The CDR3 DNA follows: TGTGCCAGTAGACGGAGACAGCCTAGCTCTGGAAACACCATATATTTT. Residues: CASRRRQPSSGNTIYF.

The chain joins TRBV27 to TRBJ1-1, with D maybe TRBD1 (5 bases). The CDR3 sequence is 18 residues long. Germline CDR1 and CDR2: MNHEY and SMNVEV (reference sequence). V lost 0 bases, J lost 4 bases, and 21 bases lay in between. This chain's CDR3 is CASSLSQQSVREGTEAFF. The CDR3 bases are TGTGCCAGCAGTTTATCGCAACAATCCGTCAGGGAAGGCACTGAAGCTTTCTTT.

The chain is built from TRBV7-9 and TRBJ2-2; D is ambiguous. Germline V CDR1 and CDR2: SEHNR, FQNEAQ (reference sequence). V lost 5 bases, J lost 0 bases, and 16 bases lay in between. CDR3 size: 17 residues. CDR3 in DNA: TGTGCCAGCAGCACCAGAGGTGGCGGATCGAACACCGGGGAGCTGTTTTTT. Translation gives CASSTRGGGSNTGELFF.

The J gene is TRBJ2-3, the V gene TRBV4-3; a weak D match, TRBD1 (5 bases). The CDR3 runs to 16 residues. Germline CDR1 is LGHNA and CDR2 is YSLEER. The V gene lost 1 base and the J gene lost 2 bases, with 13 bases spanning the gap. CDR3 residues: CASSQVWQGTTDTQYF. As DNA, the CDR3 is TGCGCCAGCAGCCAAGTGTGGCAGGGAACCACAGATACGCAGTATTTT.

This chain joins TRBV30 and TRBJ1-3, with D uncertain. V shed 0 bases and J shed 4 bases, with 7 bases lying between them. Germline CDR1 reads GTSNPN; CDR2 reads SVGIG (reference sequence). The CDR3 length is 13 residues. The CDR3 sequence is CAWSVGVGNTIYF. The CDR3, as DNA: TGTGCCTGGAGTGTCGGAGTCGGAAACACCATATATTTT.

Comment on this clone: In the same sample, other DNA sequences code for this CDR3. J is TRBJ2-7 and V is TRBV7-2, with D unclear. The CDR3 loop spans 13 amino acids. Per the germline V gene, CDR1 is SGHTA and CDR2 is FQGNSA. V gave up 5 bases and J gave up 0 bases, with 8 bases separating them. CDR3 amino acids: CASSPGPSYEQYF. CDR3 DNA sequence: TGTGCCAGCAGCCCCGGACCCTCCTACGAGCAGTACTTC.

The J gene is TRBJ2-7, the V gene TRBV10-2; possibly TRBD1 for D (6 bases). In germline, CDR1 is WSHSY, CDR2 SAAADI. The CDR3 runs 14 residues. V was shortened by 7 bases and J by 4 bases, with 17 bases between the two germline ends. Here the CDR3 reads CASNRRRGNYEQYF. The DNA of the CDR3 is TGCGCCAGCAACAGGCGCAGGGGCAATTACGAGCAGTACTTC.

Note on this clone: The same CDR3 arises from other DNA sequences in this sample as well. The chain employs TRBV9 and TRBJ2-3; D unclear. CDR1 and CDR2 from the germline V gene are SGDLS and YYNGEE. V lost 0 bases, J lost 0 bases, and 2 bases lay in between. The length of the CDR3 is 13 residues. Written as DNA, the CDR3 is TGTGCCAGCAGCGTAGCTAGCACAGATACGCAGTATTTT. Its translation: CASSVASTDTQYF.

Turning to this clone: The same CDR3 also results from other DNA sequences found in this sample. The CDR3 protein is CASSFGGSGNTIYF. CDR3 coding DNA: TGTGCCAGCAGCTTCGGGGGCTCTGGAAACACCATATATTTT. The chain links TRBV11-3 to TRBJ1-3; D might be TRBD1 (5 bases). Per germline, CDR1 SGHNT and CDR2 YENEEA. The CDR3 runs to 14 residues. V was cut by 3 bases and J by 0 bases, with 6 bases left in between.

CDR3 sequence (DNA): TGTGCCAGCAGCTTTTCGTCAGCTTTCTTT. Protein product: CASSFSSAFF. The chain is built from TRBV5-6 and TRBJ1-1; D remains ambiguous. There are 10 residues in the CDR3. V lost 2 bases to trimming and J lost 10 bases, with 6 bases between them. CDR1 and CDR2 from the germline V gene are SGHDT and YYEEEE.

CDR3 amino acids: CASSERASGTQYF. For the CDR3, the DNA is TGTGCCAGCAGTGAACGCGCGTCTGGGACGCAGTATTTT. J is TRBJ2-3 and V is TRBV25-1; D not certain. The CDR3 runs to 13 residues. The V gene's germline CDR1 is MGHDK and CDR2 SYGVNS. V shed 2 bases and J shed 9 bases, with 12 bases lying between them. Complete variable domain (other parts from reference TRBV25-1 and TRBJ2-3): EADIYQTPRYLVIGTGKKITLECSQTMGHDKMYWYQQDPGMELHLIHYSYGVNSTEKGDLSSESTVSRIRTEHFPLTLESARPSHTSQYLCASSERASGTQYFGPGTRLTVL.

CDR3 bases: TGTGCCAGCAGCCGGGACCAAGATACGCAGTATTTT. This encodes CASSRDQDTQYF. The chain combines TRBV7-2 with TRBJ2-3; D possibly uses TRBD1 or TRBD2 (5 bases each). Germline lookup yields CDR1 SGHTA and CDR2 FQGNSA. With 5 bases removed from V and 5 bases from J, the gap between germline ends came to 8 bases. The CDR3 loop spans 12 amino acids.

V and J are TRBV4-1 and TRBJ1-6, with unresolved D. The germline CDR1 and CDR2 sequences are MGHRA and YSYEKL. The CDR3 covers 15 residues. The V gene lost 1 base and the J gene lost 7 bases, with 11 bases spanning the gap. Written as DNA, the CDR3 is TGCGCCAGCAGCCAAGTACTGAGGCGGAATTCACCCCTCCACTTT. Translation: CASSQVLRRNSPLHF.

V is TRBV7-9 and J is TRBJ1-2; a possible D gene is TRBD1 (5 bases). Trimming took 1 base from V and 6 from J, leaving 15 bases between them. The CDR3 length is 15 residues. The germline CDR1 and CDR2 sequences are SEHNR and FQNEAQ (reference sequence). CDR3 coding DNA: TGTGCCAGCAGCTTAGGGGCAGGGCCCTTTCATGGCTACACCTTC. It translates to CASSLGAGPFHGYTF.

This chain links TRBV5-1 with TRBJ2-3; TRBD1 matches 7 bases. V shed 0 bases and J 6 bases; nucleotides not matched to a gene: 10. CDR3 size: 16 residues. Germline assignment: CDR1 SGHRS and CDR2 YFSETQ. As DNA, the CDR3 is TGCGCCAGCAGCTTGGCAGGGGGAAATACGAGGGATACGCAGTATTTT. This translates into CASSLAGGNTRDTQYF.

A single count supports this clone. V gene TRBV9 combines with J gene TRBJ2-3; tentative D call: TRBD2 (5 bases). The CDR3 is 15 amino acids. Germline CDR1 and CDR2: SGDLS and YYNGEE. The ends were cut back, 3 bases at V and 5 bases at J, with 16 bases in the middle. This CDR3 is CASSGRAPGLDTQYF. Written as DNA, the CDR3 is TGTGCCAGCAGCGGCCGGGCCCCGGGGTTAGATACGCAGTATTTT.

This chain uses TRBV5-4 with TRBJ2-2; TRBD2 is a possible D gene (5 bases). The CDR3 sequence is 16 residues long. V dropped 1 base and J dropped 0 bases, with 10 bases sitting between them. Germline-derived CDR1 and CDR2 are SGHNT and YYREEE (reference sequence). The CDR3 is CASSLRTPTNTGELFF. The CDR3, as DNA: TGTGCCAGCAGCTTGAGGACTCCCACGAACACCGGGGAGCTGTTTTTT.

As for this clone: Other nucleotide sequences in the sample specify the same CDR3. The rearrangement links TRBV6-1 to TRBJ2-7; 8 positions match TRBD1. The CDR3 is 14 residues long. Germline CDR1 reads MNHNS; CDR2 reads SASEGT. The V segment lost 4 bases and the J segment 2 bases; nucleotides outside the gene matches: 4. The CDR3 is CASSVEQGAYEQYF. The CDR3 region has the DNA TGTGCCAGCAGTGTAGAACAGGGGGCCTACGAGCAGTACTTC.

This chain uses TRBV28 with TRBJ1-1; a possible D gene is TRBD1 (5 bases). CDR3 size: 14 residues. The germline V and J ends were trimmed by 6 bases and 11 bases, with 22 bases remaining between them. CDR1 and CDR2 (germline): MDHEN, SYDVKM. The CDR3 protein is CASRRHGTEMAAFF. CDR3 coding DNA: TGTGCCAGCAGGCGACACGGGACCGAAATGGCTGCTTTCTTT.